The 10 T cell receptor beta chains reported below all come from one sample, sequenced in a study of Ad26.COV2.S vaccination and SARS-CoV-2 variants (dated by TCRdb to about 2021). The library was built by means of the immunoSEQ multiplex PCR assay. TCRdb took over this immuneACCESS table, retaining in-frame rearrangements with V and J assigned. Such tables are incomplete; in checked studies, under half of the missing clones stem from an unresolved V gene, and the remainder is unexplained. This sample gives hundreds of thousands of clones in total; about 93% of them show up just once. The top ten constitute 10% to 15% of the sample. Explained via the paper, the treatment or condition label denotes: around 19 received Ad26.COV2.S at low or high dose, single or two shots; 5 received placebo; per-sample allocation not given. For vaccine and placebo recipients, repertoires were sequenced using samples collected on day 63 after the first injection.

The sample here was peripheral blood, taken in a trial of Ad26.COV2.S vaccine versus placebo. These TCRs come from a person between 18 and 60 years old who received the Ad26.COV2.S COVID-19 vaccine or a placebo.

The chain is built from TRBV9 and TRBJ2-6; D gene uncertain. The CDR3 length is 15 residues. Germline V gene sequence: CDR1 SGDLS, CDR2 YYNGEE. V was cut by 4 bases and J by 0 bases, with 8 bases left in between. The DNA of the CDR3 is TGTGCCAGCAGCCCCGCGGTCTCTGGGGCCAACGTCCTGACTTTC. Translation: CASSPAVSGANVLTF.

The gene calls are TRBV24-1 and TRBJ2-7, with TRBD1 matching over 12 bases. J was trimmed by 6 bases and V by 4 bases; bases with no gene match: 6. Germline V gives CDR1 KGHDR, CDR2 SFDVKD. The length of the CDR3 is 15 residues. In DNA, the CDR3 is TGTGCCACCAGTGACCGGGACAGGGGGCCAGGCGAGCAGTACTTC. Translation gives CATSDRDRGPGEQYF.

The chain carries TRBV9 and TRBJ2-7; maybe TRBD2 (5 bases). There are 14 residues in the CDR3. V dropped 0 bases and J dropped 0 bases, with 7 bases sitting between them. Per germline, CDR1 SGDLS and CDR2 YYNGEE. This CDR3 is CASSVASTSYEQYF. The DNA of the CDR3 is TGTGCCAGCAGCGTAGCTAGCACCTCCTACGAGCAGTACTTC.

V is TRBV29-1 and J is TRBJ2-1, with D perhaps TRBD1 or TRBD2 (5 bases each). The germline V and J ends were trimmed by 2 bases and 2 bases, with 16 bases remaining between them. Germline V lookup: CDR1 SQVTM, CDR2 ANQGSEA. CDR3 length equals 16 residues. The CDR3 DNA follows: TGCAGCGTTGAATCGCTCCGGGACGCCGCCTACAATGAGCAGTTCTTC. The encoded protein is CSVESLRDAAYNEQFF.

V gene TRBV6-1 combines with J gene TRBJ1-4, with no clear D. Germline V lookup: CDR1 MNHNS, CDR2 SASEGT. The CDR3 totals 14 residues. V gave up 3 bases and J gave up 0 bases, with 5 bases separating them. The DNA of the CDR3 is TGTGCCAGCAGTGAGACCACAACTAATGAAAAACTGTTTTTT. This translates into CASSETTTNEKLFF.

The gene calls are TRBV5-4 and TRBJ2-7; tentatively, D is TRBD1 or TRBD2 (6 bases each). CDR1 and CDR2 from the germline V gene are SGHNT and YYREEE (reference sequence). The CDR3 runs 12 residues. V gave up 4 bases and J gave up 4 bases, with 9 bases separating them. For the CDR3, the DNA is TGTGCCAGCAGCCGGGGGCGGTACGAGCAGTACTTC. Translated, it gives CASSRGRYEQYF.

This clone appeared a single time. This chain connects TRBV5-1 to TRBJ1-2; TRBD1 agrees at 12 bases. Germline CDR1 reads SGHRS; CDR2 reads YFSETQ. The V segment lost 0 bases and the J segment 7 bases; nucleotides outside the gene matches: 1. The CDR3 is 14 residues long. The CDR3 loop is CASSLVGQGAGYTF. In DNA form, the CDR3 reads TGCGCCAGCAGCTTGGTGGGACAGGGGGCTGGCTACACCTTC.

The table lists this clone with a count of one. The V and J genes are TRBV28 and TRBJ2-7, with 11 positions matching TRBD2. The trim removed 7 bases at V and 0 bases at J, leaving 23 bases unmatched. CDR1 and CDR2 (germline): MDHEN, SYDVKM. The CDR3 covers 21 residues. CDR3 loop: CASKALIRGGTSGVGSYEQYF. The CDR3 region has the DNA TGTGCCAGCAAAGCCCTCATCAGAGGAGGGACTAGCGGAGTGGGCTCCTACGAGCAGTACTTC.

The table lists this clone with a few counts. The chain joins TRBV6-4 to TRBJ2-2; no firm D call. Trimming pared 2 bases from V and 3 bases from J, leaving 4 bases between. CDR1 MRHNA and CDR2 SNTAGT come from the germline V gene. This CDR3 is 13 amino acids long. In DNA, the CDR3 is TGTGCCAGCAGTGACCCATACACCGGGGAGCTGTTTTTT. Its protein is CASSDPYTGELFF.

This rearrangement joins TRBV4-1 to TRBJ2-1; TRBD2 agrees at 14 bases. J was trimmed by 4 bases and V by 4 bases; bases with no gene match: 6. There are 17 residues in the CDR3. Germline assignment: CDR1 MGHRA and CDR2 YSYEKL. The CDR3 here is CASSPRLAGGPYNEQFF. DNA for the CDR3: TGCGCCAGCAGCCCCCGACTAGCGGGAGGGCCGTACAATGAGCAGTTCTTC.